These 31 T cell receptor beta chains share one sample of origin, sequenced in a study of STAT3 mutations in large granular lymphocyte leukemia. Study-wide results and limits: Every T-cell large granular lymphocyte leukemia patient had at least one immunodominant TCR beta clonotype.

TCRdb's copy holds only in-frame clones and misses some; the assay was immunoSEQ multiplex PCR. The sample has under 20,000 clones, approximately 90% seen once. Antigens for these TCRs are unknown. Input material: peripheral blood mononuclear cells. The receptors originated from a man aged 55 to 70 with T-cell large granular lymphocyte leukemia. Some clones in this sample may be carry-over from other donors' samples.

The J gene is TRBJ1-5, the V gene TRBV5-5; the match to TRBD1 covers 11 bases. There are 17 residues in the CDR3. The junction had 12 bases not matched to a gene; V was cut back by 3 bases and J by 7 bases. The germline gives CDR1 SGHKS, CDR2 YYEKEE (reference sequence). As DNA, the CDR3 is TGTGCCAGCAGCTCGGGACAGGGGGGCCTAACAGGCCAGCCCCAGCATTTT. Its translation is CASSSGQGGLTGQPQHF.

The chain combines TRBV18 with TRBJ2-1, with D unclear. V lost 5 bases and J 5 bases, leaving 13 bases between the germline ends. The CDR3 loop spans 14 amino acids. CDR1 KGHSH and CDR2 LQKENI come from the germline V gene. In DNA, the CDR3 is TGTGCCAGCTCATCCCGTACTACACACAATGAGCAGTTCTTC. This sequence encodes CASSSRTTHNEQFF.

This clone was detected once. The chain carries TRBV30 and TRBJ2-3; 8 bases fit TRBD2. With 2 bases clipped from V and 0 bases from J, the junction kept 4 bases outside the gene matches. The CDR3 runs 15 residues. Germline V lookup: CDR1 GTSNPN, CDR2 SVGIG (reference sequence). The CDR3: CAWSRGGSSTDTQYF. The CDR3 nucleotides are TGTGCCTGGAGTCGGGGGGGGTCAAGCACAGATACGCAGTATTTT.

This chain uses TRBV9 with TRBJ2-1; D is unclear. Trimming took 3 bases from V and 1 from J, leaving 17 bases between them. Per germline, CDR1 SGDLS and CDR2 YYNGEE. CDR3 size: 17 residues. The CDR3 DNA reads TGTGCCAGCAGCGCACCAGCGATCGGTGTGTCCTACAATGAGCAGTTCTTC. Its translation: CASSAPAIGVSYNEQFF.

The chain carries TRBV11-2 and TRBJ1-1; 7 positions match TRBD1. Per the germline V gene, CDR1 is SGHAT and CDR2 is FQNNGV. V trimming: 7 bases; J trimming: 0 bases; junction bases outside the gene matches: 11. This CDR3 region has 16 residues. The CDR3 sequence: CASTLIGQAVNTEAFF. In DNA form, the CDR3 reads TGTGCCAGCACCCTTATCGGACAGGCTGTGAACACTGAAGCTTTCTTT.

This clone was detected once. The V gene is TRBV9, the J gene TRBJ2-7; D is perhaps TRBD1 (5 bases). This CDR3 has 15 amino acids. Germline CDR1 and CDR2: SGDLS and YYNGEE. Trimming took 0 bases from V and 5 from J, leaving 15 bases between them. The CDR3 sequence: CASSVAPGNRNEQYF. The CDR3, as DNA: TGTGCCAGCAGCGTAGCTCCAGGGAATCGGAACGAGCAGTACTTC.

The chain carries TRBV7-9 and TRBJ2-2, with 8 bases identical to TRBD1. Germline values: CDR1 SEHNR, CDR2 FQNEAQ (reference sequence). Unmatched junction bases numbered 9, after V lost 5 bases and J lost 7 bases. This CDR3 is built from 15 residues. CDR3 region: CASSPPTGANGELFF. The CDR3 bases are TGTGCCAGCAGCCCCCCGACAGGGGCTAACGGGGAGCTGTTTTTT. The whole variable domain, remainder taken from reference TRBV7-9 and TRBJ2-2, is DTGVSQNPRHKITKRGQNVTFRCDPISEHNRLYWYRQTLGQGPEFLTYFQNEAQLEKSRLLSDRFSAERPKGSFSTLEIQRTEQGDSAMYLCASSPPTGANGELFFGEGSRLTVL.

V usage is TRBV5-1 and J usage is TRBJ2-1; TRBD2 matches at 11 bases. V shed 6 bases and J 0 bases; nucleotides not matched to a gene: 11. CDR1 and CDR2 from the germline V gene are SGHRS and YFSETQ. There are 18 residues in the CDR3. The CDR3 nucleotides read TGCGCCAGCACTCCGGAGGCTAGCGGGAGGAGCTCCTACAATGAGCAGTTCTTC. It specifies CASTPEASGRSSYNEQFF. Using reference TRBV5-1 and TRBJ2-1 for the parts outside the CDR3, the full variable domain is KAGVTQTPRYLIKTRGQQVTLSCSPISGHRSVSWYQQTPGQGLQFLFEYFSETQRNKGNFPGRFSGRQFSNSRSEMNVSTLELGDSALYLCASTPEASGRSSYNEQFFGPGTRLTVL.

CDR3 sequence reads: CSVVLLQGPDQPQHF. For the CDR3, the DNA is TGCAGCGTTGTTCTTCTACAGGGGCCCGATCAGCCCCAGCATTTT. The rearrangement links TRBV29-1 to TRBJ1-5, with 7 bases lining up with TRBD1. V shed 4 bases and J 5 bases; nucleotides not matched to a gene: 11. CDR3 size: 15 residues. From germline, CDR1 is SQVTM and CDR2 ANQGSEA. Drawing the rest from reference TRBV29-1 and TRBJ1-5, the complete variable domain is SAVISQKPSRDICQRGTSLTIQCQVDSQVTMMFWYRQQPGQSLTLIATANQGSEATYESGFVIDKFPISRPNLTFSTLTVSNMSPEDSSIYLCSVVLLQGPDQPQHFGDGTRLSIL.

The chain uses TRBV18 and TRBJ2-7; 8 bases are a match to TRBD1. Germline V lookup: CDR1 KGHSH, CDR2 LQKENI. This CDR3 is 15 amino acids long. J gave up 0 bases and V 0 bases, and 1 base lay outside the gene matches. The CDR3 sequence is CASSPPQGASYEQYF. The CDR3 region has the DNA TGTGCCAGCTCACCACCGCAGGGGGCCTCCTACGAGCAGTACTTC.

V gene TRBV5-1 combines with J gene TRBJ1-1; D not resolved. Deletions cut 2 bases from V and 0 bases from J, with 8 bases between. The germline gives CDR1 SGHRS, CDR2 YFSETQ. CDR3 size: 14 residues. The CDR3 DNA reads TGCGCCAGCAGCTTCTATGACATGAACACTGAAGCTTTCTTT. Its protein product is CASSFYDMNTEAFF.

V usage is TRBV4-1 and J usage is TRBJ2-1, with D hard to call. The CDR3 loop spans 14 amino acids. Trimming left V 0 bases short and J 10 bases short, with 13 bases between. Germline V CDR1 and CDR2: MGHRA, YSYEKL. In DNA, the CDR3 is TGCGCCAGCAGCCAAGATCGGATAGCCGGAGAGCAGTTCTTC. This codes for CASSQDRIAGEQFF.

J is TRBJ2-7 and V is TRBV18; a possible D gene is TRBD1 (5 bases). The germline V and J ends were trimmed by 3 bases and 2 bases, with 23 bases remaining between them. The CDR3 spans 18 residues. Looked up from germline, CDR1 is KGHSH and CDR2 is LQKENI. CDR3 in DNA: TGTGCCAGCTCACCGGGTCCTCGAACAGGCCGTAGAGCCTACGAGCAGTACTTC. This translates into CASSPGPRTGRRAYEQYF.

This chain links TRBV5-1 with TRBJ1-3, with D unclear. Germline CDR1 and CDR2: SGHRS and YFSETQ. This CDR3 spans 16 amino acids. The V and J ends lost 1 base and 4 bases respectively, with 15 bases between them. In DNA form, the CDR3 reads TGCGCCAGCAGCTTGCGGTCCACCACTGTCGGAAACACCATATATTTT. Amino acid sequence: CASSLRSTTVGNTIYF.

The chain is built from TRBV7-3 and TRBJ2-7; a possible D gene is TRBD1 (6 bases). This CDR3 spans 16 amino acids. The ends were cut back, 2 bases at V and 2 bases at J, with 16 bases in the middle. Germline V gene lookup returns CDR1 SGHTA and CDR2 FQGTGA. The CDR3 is CASSLQGRTPAYEQYF. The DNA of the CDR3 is TGTGCCAGCAGCTTACAGGGGCGGACCCCAGCCTACGAGCAGTACTTC. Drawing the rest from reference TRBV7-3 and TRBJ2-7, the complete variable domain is GAGVSQTPSNKVTEKGKYVELRCDPISGHTALYWYRQSLGQGPEFLIYFQGTGAADDSGLPNDRFFAVRPEGSVSTLKIQRTERGDSAVYLCASSLQGRTPAYEQYFGPGTRLTVT.

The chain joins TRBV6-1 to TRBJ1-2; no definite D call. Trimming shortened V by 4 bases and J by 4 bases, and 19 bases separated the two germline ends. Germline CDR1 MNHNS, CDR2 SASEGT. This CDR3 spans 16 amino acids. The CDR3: CASSVLQYGRVYGYTF. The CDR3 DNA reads TGTGCCAGCAGTGTCCTTCAGTATGGGCGAGTCTATGGCTACACCTTC.

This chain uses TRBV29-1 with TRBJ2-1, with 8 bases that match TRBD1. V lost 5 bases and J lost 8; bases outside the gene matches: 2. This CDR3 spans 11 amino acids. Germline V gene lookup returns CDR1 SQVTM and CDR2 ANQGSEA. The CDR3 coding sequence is TGCAGCGTTACGGACAGGGATGAGCAGTTCTTC. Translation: CSVTDRDEQFF.

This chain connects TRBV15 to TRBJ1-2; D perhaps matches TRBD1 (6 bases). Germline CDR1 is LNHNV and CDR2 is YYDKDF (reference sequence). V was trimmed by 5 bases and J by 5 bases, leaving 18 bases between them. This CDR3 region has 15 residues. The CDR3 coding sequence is TGTGCCACCAGCCAACGGGACAAGCCTGTTTATGGCTACACCTTC. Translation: CATSQRDKPVYGYTF.

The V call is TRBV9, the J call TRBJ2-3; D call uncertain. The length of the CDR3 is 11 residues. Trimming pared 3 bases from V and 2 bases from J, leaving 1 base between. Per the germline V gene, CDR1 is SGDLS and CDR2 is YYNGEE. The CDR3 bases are TGTGCCAGCAGCGCCACAGATACGCAGTATTTT. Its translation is CASSATDTQYF.

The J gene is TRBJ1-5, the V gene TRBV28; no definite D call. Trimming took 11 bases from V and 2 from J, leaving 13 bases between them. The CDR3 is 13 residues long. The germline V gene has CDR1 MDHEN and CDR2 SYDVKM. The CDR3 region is CAGQTRGNQPQHF. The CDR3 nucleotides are TGTGCCGGCCAGACCCGGGGCAATCAGCCCCAGCATTTT.

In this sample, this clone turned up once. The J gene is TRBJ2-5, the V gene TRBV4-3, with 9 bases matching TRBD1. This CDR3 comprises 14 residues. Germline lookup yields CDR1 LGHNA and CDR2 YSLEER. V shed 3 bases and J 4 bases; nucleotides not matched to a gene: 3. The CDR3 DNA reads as TGCGCCAGCAGCCATCTGGACAGGGGAGAGACCCAGTACTTC. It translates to CASSHLDRGETQYF.

In nucleotides, the CDR3 is TGTGCCAGCAGTTACCTGGGTGAAGCTTTCTTT. This sequence encodes CASSYLGEAFF. This sequence joins TRBV6-5 and TRBJ1-1, with D unclear. The CDR3 sequence is 11 residues long. From germline, CDR1 is MNHEY and CDR2 SVGAGI. The V end was cut by 2 bases, the J end by 7 bases, with 5 bases between.

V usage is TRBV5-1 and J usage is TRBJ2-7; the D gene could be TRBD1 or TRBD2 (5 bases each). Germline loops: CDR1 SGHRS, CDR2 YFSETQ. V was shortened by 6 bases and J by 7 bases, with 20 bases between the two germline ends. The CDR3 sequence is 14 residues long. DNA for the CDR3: TGCGCCAGCACTACCGGGACCCCAATGGGGGAGCAGTACTTC. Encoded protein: CASTTGTPMGEQYF.

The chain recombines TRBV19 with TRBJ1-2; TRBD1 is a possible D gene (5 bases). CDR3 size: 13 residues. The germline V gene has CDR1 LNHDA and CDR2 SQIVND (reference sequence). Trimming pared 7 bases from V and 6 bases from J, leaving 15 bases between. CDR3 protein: CASTGRVGHGYTF. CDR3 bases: TGTGCCAGTACGGGCAGGGTGGGCCATGGCTACACCTTC.

CDR3 DNA: TGTGCCAGCAGCTTATTCAGCAGTCCCCATGGGTCTGGAAACACCATATATTTT. Translation gives CASSLFSSPHGSGNTIYF. The V gene is TRBV7-9, the J gene TRBJ1-3; no firm D call. CDR1 and CDR2 (germline): SEHNR, FQNEAQ (reference sequence). This CDR3 has 18 amino acids. The V end was cut by 2 bases, the J end by 1 base, with 18 bases between.

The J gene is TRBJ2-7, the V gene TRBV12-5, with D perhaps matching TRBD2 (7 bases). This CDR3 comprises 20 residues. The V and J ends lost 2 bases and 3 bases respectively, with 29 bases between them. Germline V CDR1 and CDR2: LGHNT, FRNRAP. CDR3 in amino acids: CASGLTLLGLTKGGIYEQYF. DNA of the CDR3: TGTGCTAGTGGTTTGACCCTGCTGGGACTAACAAAAGGGGGTATCTACGAGCAGTACTTC.

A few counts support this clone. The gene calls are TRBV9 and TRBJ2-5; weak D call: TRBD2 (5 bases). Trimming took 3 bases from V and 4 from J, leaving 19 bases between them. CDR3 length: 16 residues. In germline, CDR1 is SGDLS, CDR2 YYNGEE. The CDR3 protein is CASSGHGLVGGETQYF. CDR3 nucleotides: TGTGCCAGCAGCGGCCACGGGCTCGTCGGAGGAGAGACCCAGTACTTC.

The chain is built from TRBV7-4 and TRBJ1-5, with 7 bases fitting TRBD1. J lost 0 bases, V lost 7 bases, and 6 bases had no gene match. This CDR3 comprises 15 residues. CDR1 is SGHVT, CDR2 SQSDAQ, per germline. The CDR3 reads CASTGTVDSNQPQHF. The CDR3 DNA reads TGTGCCAGCACCGGGACAGTCGATAGCAATCAGCCCCAGCATTTT.

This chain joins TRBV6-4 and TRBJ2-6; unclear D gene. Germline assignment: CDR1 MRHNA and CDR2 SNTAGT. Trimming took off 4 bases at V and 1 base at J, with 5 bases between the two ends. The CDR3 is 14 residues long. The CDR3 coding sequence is TGTGCCAGCAGTGTCGATTCTGGGGCCAACGTCCTGACTTTC. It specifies CASSVDSGANVLTF.

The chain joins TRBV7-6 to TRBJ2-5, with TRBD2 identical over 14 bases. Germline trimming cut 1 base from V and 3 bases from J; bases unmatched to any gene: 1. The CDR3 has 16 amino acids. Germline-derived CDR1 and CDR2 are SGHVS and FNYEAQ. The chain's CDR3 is CASSLGGLAGEETQYF. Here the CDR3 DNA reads TGTGCCAGCAGCTTAGGGGGACTAGCGGGAGAAGAGACCCAGTACTTC.

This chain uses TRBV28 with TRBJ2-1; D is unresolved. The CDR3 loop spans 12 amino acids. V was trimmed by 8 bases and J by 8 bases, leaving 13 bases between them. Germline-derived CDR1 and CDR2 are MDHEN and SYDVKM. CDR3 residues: CASLRNSDEQFF. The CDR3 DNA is TGTGCCAGCCTCCGTAACAGCGATGAGCAGTTCTTC.